This passage covers 7 T cell receptor beta chains from one sample sequenced in a study of cytomegalovirus exposure and HLA in healthy donors. Primers included in the PCR were 60 Vbeta and 13 Jbeta primers. Method: immunoSEQ multiplex PCR; TCRdb's copy keeps in-frame clones and lacks some. The sample shows some 48,000 clones, less than 85% of them seen only once. Sample: PBMCs. The receptors originated from a man aged 25 to 40 in good health and CMV-seropositive.

This chain connects TRBV6-1 to TRBJ2-1; 7 bases map to TRBD1. This CDR3 spans 15 amino acids. Germline V gene lookup returns CDR1 MNHNS and CDR2 SASEGT. V lost 1 base to trimming and J lost 0 bases; unmatched junction nucleotides: 0. The CDR3 region has the DNA TGTGCCAGCAGTGAAGGACAGGGCTCCTACAATGAGCAGTTCTTC. Its protein product is CASSEGQGSYNEQFF.

This chain links TRBV10-2 with TRBJ2-2; 10 bases map to TRBD1. CDR1 is WSHSY, CDR2 SAAADI, per germline. CDR3 length: 14 residues. V gave up 10 bases and J gave up 9 bases; unmatched junction bases: 11. The CDR3, as DNA: TGCGCCACTACCGACAGGGGGCGAGACAGGGAGCTGTTTTTT. Translating gives CATTDRGRDRELFF.

V usage is TRBV2 and J usage is TRBJ1-1, with TRBD1 as a possible D gene (6 bases). The germline gives CDR1 SNHLY, CDR2 FYNNEI. V was shortened by 6 bases and J by 1 base, with 12 bases between the two germline ends. The CDR3 extends over 14 amino acids. CDR3 region: CASSLVGGNTEAFF. CDR3 nucleotides: TGTGCCAGCAGCTTAGTAGGGGGGAACACTGAAGCTTTCTTT.

CDR3 loop: CASSVSLAGVNEQFF. The CDR3 DNA sequence: TGTGCCAGCAGCGTATCTCTAGCGGGGGTTAATGAGCAGTTCTTC. The chain links TRBV9 to TRBJ2-1; TRBD2 matches at 10 bases. V shed 1 base, J shed 7 bases, and the junction held 5 bases outside the gene matches. Germline V CDR1 and CDR2: SGDLS, YYNGEE. This CDR3 region has 15 residues.

The V gene is TRBV10-3, the J gene TRBJ1-2; tentative D call: TRBD1 (5 bases). V was clipped by 2 bases and J by 6 bases, with 22 bases between them. The CDR3 is 17 residues long. The V gene's germline CDR1 is ENHRY and CDR2 SYGVKD. As DNA, the CDR3 is TGTGCCATCAGTGAGAAGGTTCGGCGGGGCATCGCTCATGGCTACACCTTC. Protein sequence: CAISEKVRRGIAHGYTF.

The chain joins TRBV7-6 to TRBJ2-1; the match to TRBD2 covers 7 bases. Losses at the gene ends were 5 bases for V and 3 bases for J; bases not matched to a gene: 13. CDR1 is SGHVS, CDR2 FNYEAQ, per germline. The length of the CDR3 is 17 residues. The CDR3 reads CASSPRRQRGRYNEQFF. DNA of the CDR3: TGTGCCAGCAGCCCCAGGAGGCAGCGGGGTCGCTACAATGAGCAGTTCTTC.

This chain connects TRBV11-2 to TRBJ2-1; 9 nucleotides line up with TRBD1. The CDR3 consists of 15 residues. Germline V gives CDR1 SGHAT, CDR2 FQNNGV. V trimming: 4 bases; J trimming: 7 bases; junction bases outside the gene matches: 8. The CDR3 region is CASSSNPTGGNEQFF. CDR3 nucleotide sequence: TGTGCCAGCAGCTCTAACCCGACAGGGGGGAATGAGCAGTTCTTC.